What follows describes a single T cell receptor (beta chain). Some clones are missing from TCRdb's copy, which holds only in-frame ones; the method was immunoSEQ multiplex PCR. The table has more than 100,000 clones, more than 85% seen once; the top ten hold roughly 7.8%. The sample belongs to a study of control samples from healthy donors and cancer patients. This clonotype originated in a man aged 18-30 years in good health. The sequencing input was blood.

The CDR3 reads CASSWGQLNNSPLHF. The CDR3 coding sequence is TGTGCCAGCAGTTGGGGACAGCTGAATAATTCACCCCTCCACTTT. The V gene is TRBV27, the J gene TRBJ1-6; 7 nucleotides align to TRBD1. From germline, CDR1 is MNHEY and CDR2 SMNVEV (reference sequence). The CDR3 has 15 amino acids. Germline trimming cut 4 bases from V and 5 bases from J; bases unmatched to any gene: 5.